This paragraph covers one T cell receptor beta chain sequence. This may be a read error: a much more frequent sequence differs by one nucleotide. From the PCR reads, TCRdb called clonotypes with MiXCR, one entry per CDR3 protein. Counted here are 400,000 to 600,000 distinct CDR3 sequences, about a quarter occurring once; the ten biggest clones make up under 0.8%. The sample belongs to a study of molecular identifiers for immune sequencing clone quantification. Libraries of naive CD8 T cells were made from about 19,000 to 1,100,000 sorted cells. They used 10%, 30% or 50% RNA. Sorting was used to obtain naive CD8 T cells (CD8+CD4-CCR7+CD45RA+). The sequenced material came from naive CD8+ T cells from blood, with Jurkat cell RNA spiked in. The subset here: FACS-sorted CD8+CD4-CCR7+CD45RA+ naive T cells. The source of this sequence is a human donor in good health. Some libraries in this study had Jurkat cell RNA spiked in.

As DNA, the CDR3 is TGTGCCAGCAGCGCAGGCCTATCTACGAAGGACGCGCAGTACTTC. Translation: CASSAGLSTKDAQYF. The chain couples TRBV7-9 to TRBJ2-7; D unresolved. The V and J ends lost 5 bases and 9 bases respectively, with 23 bases between them. CDR3 length equals 15 residues. Germline loops: CDR1 SEHNR, CDR2 FQNEAQ (reference sequence).